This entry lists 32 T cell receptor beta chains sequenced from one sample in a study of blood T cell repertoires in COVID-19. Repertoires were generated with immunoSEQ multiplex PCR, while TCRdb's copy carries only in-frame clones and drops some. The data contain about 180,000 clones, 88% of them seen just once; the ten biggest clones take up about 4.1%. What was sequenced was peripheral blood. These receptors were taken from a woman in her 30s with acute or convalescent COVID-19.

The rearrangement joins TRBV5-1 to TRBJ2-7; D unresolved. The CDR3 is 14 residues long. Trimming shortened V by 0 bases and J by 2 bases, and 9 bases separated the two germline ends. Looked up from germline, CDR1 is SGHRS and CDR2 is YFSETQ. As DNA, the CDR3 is TGCGCCAGCAGCTTGGTTGCGAAAGCCTACGAGCAGTACTTC. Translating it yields CASSLVAKAYEQYF.

The CDR3 nucleotides are TGTGCCTGGAAAGGGACAGGGGTTTACGAGCAGTACTTC. Protein: CAWKGTGVYEQYF. The chain uses TRBV30 and TRBJ2-7, with TRBD1 matching over 10 bases. Germline-derived CDR1 and CDR2 are GTSNPN and SVGIG (reference sequence). With V trimmed by 4 bases and J by 4 bases, 4 bases remained unmatched. The CDR3 contains 13 residues.

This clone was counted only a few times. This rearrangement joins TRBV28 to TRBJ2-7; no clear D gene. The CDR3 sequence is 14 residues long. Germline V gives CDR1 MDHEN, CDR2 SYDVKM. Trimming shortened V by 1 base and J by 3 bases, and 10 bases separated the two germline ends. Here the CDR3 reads CASSLSGGNYEQYF. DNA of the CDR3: TGTGCCAGCAGTTTATCCGGCGGAAACTACGAGCAGTACTTC.

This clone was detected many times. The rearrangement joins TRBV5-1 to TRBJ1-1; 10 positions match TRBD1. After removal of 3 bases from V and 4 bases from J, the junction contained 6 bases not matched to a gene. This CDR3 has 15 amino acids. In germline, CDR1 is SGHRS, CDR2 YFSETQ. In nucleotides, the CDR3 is TGCGCCAGCAGCTCCGGACAGGGGGTAAGCACTGAAGCTTTCTTT. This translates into CASSSGQGVSTEAFF.

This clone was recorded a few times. The CDR3 DNA sequence: TGTGCCAGCAGCGAACAGACAGGCGTCTACTACGAGCAGTACTTC. Translating it yields CASSEQTGVYYEQYF. The V gene is TRBV6-6, the J gene TRBJ2-7; maybe TRBD1 (6 bases). The length of the CDR3 is 15 residues. Germline V CDR1 and CDR2: MNHNY, SVGAGI (reference sequence). The V gene lost 6 bases and the J gene lost 3 bases, with 18 bases spanning the gap.

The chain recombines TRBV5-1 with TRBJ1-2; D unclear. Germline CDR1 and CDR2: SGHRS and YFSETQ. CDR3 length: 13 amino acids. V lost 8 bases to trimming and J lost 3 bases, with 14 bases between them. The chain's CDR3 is CASSVSVDYGYTF. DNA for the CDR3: TGCGCCAGTTCGGTGTCGGTCGACTATGGCTACACCTTC.

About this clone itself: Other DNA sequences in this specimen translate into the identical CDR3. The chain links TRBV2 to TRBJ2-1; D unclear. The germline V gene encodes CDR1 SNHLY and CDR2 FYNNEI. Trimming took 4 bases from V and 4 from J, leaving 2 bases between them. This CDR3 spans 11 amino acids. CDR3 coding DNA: TGTGCCAGCAGTGTATACAATGAGCAGTTCTTC. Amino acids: CASSVYNEQFF.

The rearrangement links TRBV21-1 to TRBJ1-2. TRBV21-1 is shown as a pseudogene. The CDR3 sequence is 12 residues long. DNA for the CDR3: TGTGCCAGCAGAACACGGGATTATGGCTACACCTTC. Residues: CASRTRDYGYTF.

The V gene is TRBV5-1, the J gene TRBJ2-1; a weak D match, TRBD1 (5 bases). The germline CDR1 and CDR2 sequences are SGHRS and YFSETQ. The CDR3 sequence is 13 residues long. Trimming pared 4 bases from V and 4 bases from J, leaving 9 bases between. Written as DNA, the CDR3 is TGCGCCAGCAGCCAGGGTTCGTACAATGAGCAGTTCTTC. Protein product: CASSQGSYNEQFF.

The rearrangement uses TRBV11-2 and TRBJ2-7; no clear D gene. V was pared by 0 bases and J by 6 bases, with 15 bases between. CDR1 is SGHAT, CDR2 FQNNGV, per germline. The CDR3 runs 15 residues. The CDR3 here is CASSLDLSAAGEQYF. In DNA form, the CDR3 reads TGTGCCAGCAGCTTAGATCTGTCCGCGGCCGGCGAGCAGTACTTC.

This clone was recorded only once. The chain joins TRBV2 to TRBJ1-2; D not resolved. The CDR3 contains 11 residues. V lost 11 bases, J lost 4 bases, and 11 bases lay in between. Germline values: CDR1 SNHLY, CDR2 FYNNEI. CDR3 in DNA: TGTGCCGGATTAGACACCTATGGCTACACCTTC. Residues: CAGLDTYGYTF.

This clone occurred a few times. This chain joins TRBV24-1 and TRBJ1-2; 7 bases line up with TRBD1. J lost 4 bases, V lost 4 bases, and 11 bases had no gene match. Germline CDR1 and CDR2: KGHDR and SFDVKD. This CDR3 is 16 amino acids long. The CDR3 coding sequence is TGTGCCACCAGTGAATCGGGACAGCCGGGAGCCTATGGCTACACCTTC. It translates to CATSESGQPGAYGYTF.

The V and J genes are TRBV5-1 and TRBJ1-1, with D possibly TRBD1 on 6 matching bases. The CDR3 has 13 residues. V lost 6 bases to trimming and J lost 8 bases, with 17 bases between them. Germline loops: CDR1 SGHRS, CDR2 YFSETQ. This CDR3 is CASTDSSTSEAFF. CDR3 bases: TGCGCCAGCACGGACAGTTCCACATCCGAAGCTTTCTTT.

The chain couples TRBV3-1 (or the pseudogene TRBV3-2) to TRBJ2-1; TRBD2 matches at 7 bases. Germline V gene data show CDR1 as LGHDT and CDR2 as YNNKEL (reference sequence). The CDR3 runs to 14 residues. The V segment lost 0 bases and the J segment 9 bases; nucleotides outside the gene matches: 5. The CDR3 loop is CASSQEAGVAEQFF. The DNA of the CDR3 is TGTGCCAGCAGCCAAGAGGCGGGAGTCGCTGAGCAGTTCTTC.

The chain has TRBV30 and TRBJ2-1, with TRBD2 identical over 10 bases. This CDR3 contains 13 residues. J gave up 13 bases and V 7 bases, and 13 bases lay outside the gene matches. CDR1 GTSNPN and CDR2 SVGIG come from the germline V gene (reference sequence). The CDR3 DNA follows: TGTGCCTTGAGAGCCGGGACTAGCGTAACCCAGTTCTTC. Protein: CALRAGTSVTQFF.

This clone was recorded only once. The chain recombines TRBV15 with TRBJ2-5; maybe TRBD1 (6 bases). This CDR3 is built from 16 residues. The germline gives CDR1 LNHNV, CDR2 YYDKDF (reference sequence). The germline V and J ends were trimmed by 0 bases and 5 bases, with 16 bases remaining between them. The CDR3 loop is CATSRDPQTGVETQYF. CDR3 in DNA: TGTGCCACCAGCAGAGATCCCCAGACAGGCGTCGAGACCCAGTACTTC.

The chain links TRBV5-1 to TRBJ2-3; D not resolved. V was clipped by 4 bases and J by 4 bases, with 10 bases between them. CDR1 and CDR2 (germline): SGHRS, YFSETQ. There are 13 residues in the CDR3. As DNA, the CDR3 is TGCGCCAGCAGCCGATATTACTCAGATACGCAGTATTTT. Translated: CASSRYYSDTQYF.

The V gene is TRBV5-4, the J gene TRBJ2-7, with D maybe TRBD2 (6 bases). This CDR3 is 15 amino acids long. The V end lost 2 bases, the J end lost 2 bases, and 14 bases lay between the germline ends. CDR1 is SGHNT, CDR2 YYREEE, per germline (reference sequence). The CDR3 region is CASSFQNSGPYEQYF. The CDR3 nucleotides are TGTGCCAGCAGCTTTCAAAATAGCGGCCCCTACGAGCAGTACTTC. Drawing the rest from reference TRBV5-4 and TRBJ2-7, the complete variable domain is ETGVTQSPTHLIKTRGQQVTLRCSSQSGHNTVSWYQQALGQGPQFIFQYYREEENGRGNFPPRFSGLQFPNYSSELNVNALELDDSALYLCASSFQNSGPYEQYFGPGTRLTVT.

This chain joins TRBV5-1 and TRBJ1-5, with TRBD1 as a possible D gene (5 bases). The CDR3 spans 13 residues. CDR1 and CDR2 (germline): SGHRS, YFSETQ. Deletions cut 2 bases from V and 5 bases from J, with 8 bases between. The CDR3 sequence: CASSLMTDQPQHF. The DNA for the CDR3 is TGCGCCAGCAGCTTAATGACAGATCAGCCCCAGCATTTT.

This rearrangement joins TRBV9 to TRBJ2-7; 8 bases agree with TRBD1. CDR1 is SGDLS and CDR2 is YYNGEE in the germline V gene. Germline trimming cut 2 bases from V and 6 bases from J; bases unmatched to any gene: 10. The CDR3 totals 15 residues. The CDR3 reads CASSVSAGGFREQYF. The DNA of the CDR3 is TGTGCCAGCAGCGTGTCGGCAGGGGGCTTCCGCGAGCAGTACTTC.

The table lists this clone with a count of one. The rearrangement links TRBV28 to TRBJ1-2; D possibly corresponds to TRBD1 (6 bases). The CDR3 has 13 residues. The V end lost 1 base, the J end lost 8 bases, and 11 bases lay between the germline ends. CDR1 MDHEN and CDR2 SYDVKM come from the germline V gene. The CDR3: CASSLSRGLGYTF. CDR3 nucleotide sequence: TGTGCCAGCAGTTTATCCAGGGGCCTGGGCTACACCTTC.

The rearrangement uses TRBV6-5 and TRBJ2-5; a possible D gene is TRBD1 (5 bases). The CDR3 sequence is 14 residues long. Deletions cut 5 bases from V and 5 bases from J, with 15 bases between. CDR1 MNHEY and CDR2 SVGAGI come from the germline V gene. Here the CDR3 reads CASSSRVTEETQYF. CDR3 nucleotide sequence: TGTGCCAGCAGTAGCAGGGTGACTGAGGAGACCCAGTACTTC.

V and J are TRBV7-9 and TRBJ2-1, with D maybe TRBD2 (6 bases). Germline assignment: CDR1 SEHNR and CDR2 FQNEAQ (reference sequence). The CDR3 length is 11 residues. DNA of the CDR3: TGTGCGATCGGGGGACCCAATGAGCAGTTCTTC. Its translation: CAIGGPNEQFF.

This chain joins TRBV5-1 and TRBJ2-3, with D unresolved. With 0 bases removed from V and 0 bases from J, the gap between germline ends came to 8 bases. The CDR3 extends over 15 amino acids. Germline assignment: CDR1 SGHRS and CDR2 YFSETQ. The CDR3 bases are TGCGCCAGCAGCTTGGCTCCAGTTAGCACAGATACGCAGTATTTT. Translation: CASSLAPVSTDTQYF.

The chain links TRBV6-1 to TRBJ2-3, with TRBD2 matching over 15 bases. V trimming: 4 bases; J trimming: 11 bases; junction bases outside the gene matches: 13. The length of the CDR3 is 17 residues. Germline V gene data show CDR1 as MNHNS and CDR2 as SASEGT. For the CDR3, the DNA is TGTGCCAGCAGTGTTGGGGGACTAGCGGGAGGACAAGGAGGGCAGTATTTT. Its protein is CASSVGGLAGGQGGQYF.

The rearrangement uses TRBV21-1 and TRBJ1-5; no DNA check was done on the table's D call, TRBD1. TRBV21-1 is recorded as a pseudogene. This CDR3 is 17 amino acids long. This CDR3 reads CASRRDTLRFGNQPQHF. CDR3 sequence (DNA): TGTGCCAGCAGGAGGGACACACTTAGGTTCGGGAATCAGCCCCAGCATTTT.

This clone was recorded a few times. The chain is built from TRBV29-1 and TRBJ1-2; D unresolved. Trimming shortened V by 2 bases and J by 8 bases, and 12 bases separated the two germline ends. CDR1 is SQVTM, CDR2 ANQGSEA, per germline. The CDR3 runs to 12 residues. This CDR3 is CSVENKAGGYTF. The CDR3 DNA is TGCAGCGTTGAAAATAAGGCGGGCGGCTACACCTTC.

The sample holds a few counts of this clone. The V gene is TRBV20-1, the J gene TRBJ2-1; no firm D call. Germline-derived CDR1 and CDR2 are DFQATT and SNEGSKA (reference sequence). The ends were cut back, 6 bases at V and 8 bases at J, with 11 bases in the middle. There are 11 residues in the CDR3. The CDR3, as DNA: TGCAGTGCGCAGGAATTGTATGAGCAGTTCTTC. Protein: CSAQELYEQFF.

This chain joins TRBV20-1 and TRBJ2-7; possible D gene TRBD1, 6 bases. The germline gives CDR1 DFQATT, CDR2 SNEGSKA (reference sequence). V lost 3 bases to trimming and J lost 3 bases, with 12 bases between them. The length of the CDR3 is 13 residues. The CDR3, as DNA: TGCAGTGCTAGTGATGGCAGGGGCTACGAGCAGTACTTC. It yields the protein CSASDGRGYEQYF.

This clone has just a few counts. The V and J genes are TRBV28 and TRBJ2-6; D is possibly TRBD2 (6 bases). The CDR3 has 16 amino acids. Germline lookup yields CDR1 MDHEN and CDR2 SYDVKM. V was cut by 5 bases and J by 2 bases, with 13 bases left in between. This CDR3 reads CASSLRGRPGANVLTF. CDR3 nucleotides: TGTGCCAGCAGTCTACGGGGGAGGCCTGGGGCCAACGTCCTGACTTTC.

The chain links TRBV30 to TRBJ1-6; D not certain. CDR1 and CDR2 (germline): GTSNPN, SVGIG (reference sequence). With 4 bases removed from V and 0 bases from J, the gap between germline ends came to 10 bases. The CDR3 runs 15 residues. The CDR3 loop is CAWTAGSSYNSPLHF. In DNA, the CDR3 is TGTGCCTGGACGGCAGGAAGCTCCTATAATTCACCCCTCCACTTT.

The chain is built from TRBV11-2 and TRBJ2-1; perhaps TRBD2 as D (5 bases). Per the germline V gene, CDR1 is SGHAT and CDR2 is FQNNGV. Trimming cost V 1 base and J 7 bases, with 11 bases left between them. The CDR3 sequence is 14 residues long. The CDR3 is CASSLVSGVNEQFF. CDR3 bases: TGTGCCAGCAGCTTAGTAAGCGGAGTTAATGAGCAGTTCTTC.